This T cell receptor (beta chain) was obtained from a study of long-term antiretroviral therapy in people with HIV. immunoSEQ v3.0 was run at survey level. For each individual sample, sequencing targeted 40,000-50,000 T-cell genomes. The repertoire was sequenced with immunoSEQ multiplex PCR; TCRdb's copy has only in-frame clones and lacks some. The sample contains tens of thousands of clones, more than 85% of which appear only once. V was pared by 1 base and J by 8 bases, with 16 bases between. Germline CDR1 is SGHVS and CDR2 is FNYEAQ. The CDR3 runs 15 residues. The chain joins TRBV7-6 to TRBJ2-3, with a possible D match to TRBD2 (5 bases). Specimen: unsorted PBMCs, collected 5.3 years after starting antiretroviral therapy. This TCR came from a man in his fifties with HIV. For the CDR3, the DNA is TGTGCCAGCAGCTTAGACCCTGCGGGCGGTGGTACGCAGTATTTT. Translated: CASSLDPAGGGTQYF.